This T cell receptor beta chain was identified during a study of T cell changes during pregnancy in multiple sclerosis. Clones were sequenced by immunoSEQ multiplex PCR, and TCRdb holds only the in-frame ones, with some missing. The table has about 79,000 clones, about 94% seen once. Per germline, CDR1 DFQATT and CDR2 SNEGSKA (reference sequence). The CDR3 extends over 11 amino acids. Deletions cut 6 bases from V and 7 bases from J, with 12 bases between. This clone was seen just once. The source of this sequence is a female donor in good health, enrolled as a control in a pregnancy study. This rearrangement joins TRBV20-1 to TRBJ1-2; D possibly corresponds to TRBD1 (5 bases). Sequencing used peripheral blood, obtained in the second trimester of pregnancy. The CDR3 coding sequence is TGCAGTGCGCCAGCCAGGGTTGGCTACACCTTC. This translates into CSAPARVGYTF.